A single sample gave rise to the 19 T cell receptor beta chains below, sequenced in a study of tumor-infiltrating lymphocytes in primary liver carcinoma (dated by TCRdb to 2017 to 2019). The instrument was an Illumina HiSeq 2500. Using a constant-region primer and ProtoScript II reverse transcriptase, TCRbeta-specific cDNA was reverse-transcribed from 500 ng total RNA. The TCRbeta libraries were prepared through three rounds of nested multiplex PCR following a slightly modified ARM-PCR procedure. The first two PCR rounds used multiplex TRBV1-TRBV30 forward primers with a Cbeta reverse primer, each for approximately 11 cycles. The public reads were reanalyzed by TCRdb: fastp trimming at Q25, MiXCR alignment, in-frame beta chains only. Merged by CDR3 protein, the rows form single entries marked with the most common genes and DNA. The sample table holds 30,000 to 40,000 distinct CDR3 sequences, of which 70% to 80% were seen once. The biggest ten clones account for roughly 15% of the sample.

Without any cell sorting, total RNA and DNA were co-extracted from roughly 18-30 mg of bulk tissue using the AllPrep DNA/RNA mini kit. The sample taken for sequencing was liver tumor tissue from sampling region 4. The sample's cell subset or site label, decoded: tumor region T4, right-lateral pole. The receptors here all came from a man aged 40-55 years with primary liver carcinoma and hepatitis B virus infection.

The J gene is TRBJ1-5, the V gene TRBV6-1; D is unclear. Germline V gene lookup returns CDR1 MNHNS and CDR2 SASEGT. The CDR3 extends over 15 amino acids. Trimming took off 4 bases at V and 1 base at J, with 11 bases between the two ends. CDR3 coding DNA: TGTGCCAGCAGTGTCTCTATAGAGAGCAATCAGCCCCAGCATTTT. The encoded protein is CASSVSIESNQPQHF.

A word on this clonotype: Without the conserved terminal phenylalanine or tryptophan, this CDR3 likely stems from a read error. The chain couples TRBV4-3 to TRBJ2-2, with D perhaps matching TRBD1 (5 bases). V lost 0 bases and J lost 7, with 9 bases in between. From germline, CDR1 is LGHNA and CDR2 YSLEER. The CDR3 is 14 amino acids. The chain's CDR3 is CASSQDGAVGELFL. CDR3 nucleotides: TGCGCCAGCAGCCAAGATGGGGCTGTCGGGGAGCTGTTTCTT.

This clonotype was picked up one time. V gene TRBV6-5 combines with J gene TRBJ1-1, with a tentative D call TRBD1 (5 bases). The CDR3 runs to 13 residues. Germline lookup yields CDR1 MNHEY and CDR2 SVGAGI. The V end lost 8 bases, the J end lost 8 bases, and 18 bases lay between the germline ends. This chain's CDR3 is CASGRTGEAEAFF. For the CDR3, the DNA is TGTGCCAGCGGTAGGACGGGGGAAGCAGAAGCTTTCTTT.

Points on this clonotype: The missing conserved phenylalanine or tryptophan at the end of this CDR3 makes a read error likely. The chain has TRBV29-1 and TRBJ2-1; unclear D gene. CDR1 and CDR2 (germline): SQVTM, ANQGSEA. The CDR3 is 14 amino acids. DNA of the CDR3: TGCGGCGCCCATAAGACAAGAGGCGGCGATGAGCAGTTCCTC. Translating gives CGAHKTRGGDEQFL.

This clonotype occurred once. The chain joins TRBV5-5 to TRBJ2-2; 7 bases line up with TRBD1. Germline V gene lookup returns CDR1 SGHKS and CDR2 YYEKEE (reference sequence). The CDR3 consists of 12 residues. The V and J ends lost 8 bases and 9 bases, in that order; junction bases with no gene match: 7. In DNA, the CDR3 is TGTGCCAGTCGCAGGGGGTCCAGGGAGCTGTTTTTT. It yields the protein CASRRGSRELFF.

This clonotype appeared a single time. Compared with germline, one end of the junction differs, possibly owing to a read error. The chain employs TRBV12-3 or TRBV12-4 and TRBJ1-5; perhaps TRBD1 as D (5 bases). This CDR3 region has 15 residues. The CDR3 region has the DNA TGTGCCAGCACGCGGGGCATTGCAATAAATCAGCCCCAGCGTTTT. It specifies CASTRGIAINQPQRF.

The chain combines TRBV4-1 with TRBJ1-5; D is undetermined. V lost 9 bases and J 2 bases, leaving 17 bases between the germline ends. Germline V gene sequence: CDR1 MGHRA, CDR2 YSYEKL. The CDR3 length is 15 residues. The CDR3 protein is CASSPIEGGNQPQHF. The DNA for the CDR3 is TGCGCCAGTAGTCCCATAGAGGGAGGCAATCAGCCCCAGCATTTT.

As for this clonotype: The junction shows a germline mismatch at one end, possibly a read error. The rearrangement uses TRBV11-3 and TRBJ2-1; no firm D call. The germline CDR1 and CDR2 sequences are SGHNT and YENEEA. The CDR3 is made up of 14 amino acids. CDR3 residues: CASSLGVSSNEQFF. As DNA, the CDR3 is TGTGCTAGCAGCTTAGGCGTCTCGAGCAACGAGCAGTTCTTC.

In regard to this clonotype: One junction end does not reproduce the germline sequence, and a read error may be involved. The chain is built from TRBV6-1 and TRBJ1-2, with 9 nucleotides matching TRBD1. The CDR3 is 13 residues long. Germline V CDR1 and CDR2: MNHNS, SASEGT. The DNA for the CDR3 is TGTACCAGCATAGGACAGGGGACTTATGGCTACACCTTC. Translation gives CTSIGQGTYGYTF.

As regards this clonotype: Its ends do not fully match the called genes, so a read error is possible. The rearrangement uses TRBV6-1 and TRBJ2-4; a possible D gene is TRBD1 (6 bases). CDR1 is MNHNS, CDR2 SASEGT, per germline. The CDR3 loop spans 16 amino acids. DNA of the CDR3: TGTGCCAGTAGTGCCACAAGGGGGTTCTGCATAAACATTCAGTACTTC. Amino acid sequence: CASSATRGFCINIQYF.

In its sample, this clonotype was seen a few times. The CDR3 nucleotides are TGCAGTCACCGTACTAGCAGGGACTACAATGAGCAGTTCTTC. It codes for CSHRTSRDYNEQFF. V is TRBV29-1 and J is TRBJ2-1; the D gene is possibly TRBD2 (6 bases). Germline lookup yields CDR1 SQVTM and CDR2 ANQGSEA. The length of the CDR3 is 14 residues.

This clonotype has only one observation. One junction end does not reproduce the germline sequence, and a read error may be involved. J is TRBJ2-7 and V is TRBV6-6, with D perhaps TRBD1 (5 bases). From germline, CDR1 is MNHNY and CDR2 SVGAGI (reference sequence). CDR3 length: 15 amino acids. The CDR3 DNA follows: TGTGCCAGCACTTACGGAGCAGGGATCTCCCACGAGCAGTACTTC. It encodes CASTYGAGISHEQYF.

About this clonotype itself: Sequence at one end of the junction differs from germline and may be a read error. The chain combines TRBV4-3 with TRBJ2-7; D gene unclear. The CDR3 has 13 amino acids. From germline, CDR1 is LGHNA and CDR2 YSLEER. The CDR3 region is CTSSQTRESEQYF. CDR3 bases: TGCACCAGCAGCCAAACGAGAGAGTCCGAGCAGTACTTC.

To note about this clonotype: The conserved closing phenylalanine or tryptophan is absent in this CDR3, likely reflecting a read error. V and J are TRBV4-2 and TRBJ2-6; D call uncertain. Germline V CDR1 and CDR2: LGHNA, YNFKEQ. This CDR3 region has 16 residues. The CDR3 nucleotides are TGTGCCGGCAGCCAAGGAGCAAGCTCTGGGGCCAACGTCCTGACTTAC. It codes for CAGSQGASSGANVLTY.

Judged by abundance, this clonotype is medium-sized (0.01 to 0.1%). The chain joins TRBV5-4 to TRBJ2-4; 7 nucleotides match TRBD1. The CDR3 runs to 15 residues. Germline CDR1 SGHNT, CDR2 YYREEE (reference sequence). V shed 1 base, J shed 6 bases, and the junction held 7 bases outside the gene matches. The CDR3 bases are TGTGCCAGCAGCTTGAAAGGGGGCAGGAGAAACATTCAGTACTTC. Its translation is CASSLKGGRRNIQYF.

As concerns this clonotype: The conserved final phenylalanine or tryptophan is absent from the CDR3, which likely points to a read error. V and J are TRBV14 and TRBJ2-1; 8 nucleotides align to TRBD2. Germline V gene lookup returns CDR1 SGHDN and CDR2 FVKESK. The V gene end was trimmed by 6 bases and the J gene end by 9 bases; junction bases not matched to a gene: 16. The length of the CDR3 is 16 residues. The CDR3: CASSAVAGWVKSEQFC. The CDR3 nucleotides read TGTGCCAGCAGTGCCGTAGCGGGATGGGTAAAGAGTGAGCAGTTCTGC.

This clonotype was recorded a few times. Here the CDR3 DNA reads TGTGCCAGCAGCTCTAACAAGAACTCCTACGAGCGATACTTC. This encodes CASSSNKNSYERYF. The chain joins TRBV11-2 to TRBJ2-7; D gene unclear. V was cut by 4 bases and J by 13 bases, with 23 bases left in between. This CDR3 is built from 14 residues. Germline CDR1 SGHAT, CDR2 FQNNGV.

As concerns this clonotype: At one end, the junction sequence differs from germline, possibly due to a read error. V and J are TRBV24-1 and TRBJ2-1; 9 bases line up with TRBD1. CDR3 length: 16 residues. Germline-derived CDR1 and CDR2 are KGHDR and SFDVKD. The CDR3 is CATSDPGTGLMNEHFF. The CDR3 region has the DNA TGTGCCACCAGTGATCCCGGGACAGGGTTAATGAATGAGCACTTCTTC.

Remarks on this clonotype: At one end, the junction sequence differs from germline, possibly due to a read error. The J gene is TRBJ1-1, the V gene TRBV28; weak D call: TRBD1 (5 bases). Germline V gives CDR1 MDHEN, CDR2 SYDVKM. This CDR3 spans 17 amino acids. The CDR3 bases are TGTGCTAGCAGTTCTGGCCCCGTTACAGGCGGGTGGACTGAATCTTTCTTT. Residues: CASSSGPVTGGWTESFF.